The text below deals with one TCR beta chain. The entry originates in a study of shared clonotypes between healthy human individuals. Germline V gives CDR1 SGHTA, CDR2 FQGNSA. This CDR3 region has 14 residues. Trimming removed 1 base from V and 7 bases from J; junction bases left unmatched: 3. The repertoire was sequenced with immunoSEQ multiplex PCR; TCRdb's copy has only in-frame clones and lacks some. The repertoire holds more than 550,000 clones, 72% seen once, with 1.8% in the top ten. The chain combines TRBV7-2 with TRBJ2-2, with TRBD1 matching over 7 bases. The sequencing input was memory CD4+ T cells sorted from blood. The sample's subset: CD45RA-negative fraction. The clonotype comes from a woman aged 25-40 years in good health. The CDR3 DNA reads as TGTGCCAGCAGCTTAGGCGACAGGGTCGGGGAGCTGTTTTTT. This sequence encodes CASSLGDRVGELFF.